This record covers a single TCR beta chain. It has no known antigen specificity. Qualities for individual bases were not recorded, and no much larger clone is one base off. The treatment or condition label corresponds to: in vitro stimulation with specific CMV peptide epitopes to enrich CMV-specific T cells. The listed sequencing device is Illumina HiSeq 1500. TCRdb reanalyzed the raw reads on its own, using fastp at Q25 for trimming and MiXCR for clone calling, and kept in-frame beta chains. Rows are unified per CDR3 protein, each entry keeping the most common DNA and genes. This sample has around 360,000 distinct CDR3 sequences in its table, and roughly 34% of those were observed once. The top ten clones comprise roughly 13% of the sample. At the junction V is shortened by 3 bases and J by 5 bases, with 22 bases in between. The CDR3 covers 18 residues, taking in both the cysteine and the phenylalanine. Only CDR3 DNA is held: 54 bases, read in frame from base 1. From the germline V gene (reference sequence), CDR1 is LNHDA and CDR2 is SQIVND.

These data are taken from a study of T cell repertoires in cytomegalovirus infection (dated by TCRdb to between 2019 and 2020). As for the study more broadly: Peptide stimulations targeted recently identified HLA-C-restricted CMV epitopes, whose presentation resists viral immunomodulation, together with well-studied HLA-B-restricted epitopes. Donor HLA type was relevant to the analysis, because carriage of CMV infection together with the matching HLA type was indicated by public TCR beta signatures. Broad study findings and their caveats: In the ex vivo response, HLA-C-restricted CMV-specific TCR beta clonotypes were dominant, and in two of eight donors the single most frequent clonotype came from this HLA-C-restricted group. Cumulative frequency of public TCR beta family members discriminated carriers of CMV infection plus the relevant HLA type in this cohort and an independent approximately 350-donor cohort.

This clonotype was sampled from a human donor in good health (CMV status not recorded). Some clones in this sample may be carry-over from other donors' samples. The receptor chain draws on TRBV19 and TRBJ2-2; the D call is possibly TRBD1 or TRBD2, each sharing 5 bases. The sample in question was cultured PBMCs, obtained from culture after CMV antigen stimulation. The sequence in DNA is TGTGCCAGTAGTATCAGGTTGGGGGTCTGGGTCAGTACCGGGGAGCTGTTTTTT. It codes for CASSIRLGVWVSTGELFF.